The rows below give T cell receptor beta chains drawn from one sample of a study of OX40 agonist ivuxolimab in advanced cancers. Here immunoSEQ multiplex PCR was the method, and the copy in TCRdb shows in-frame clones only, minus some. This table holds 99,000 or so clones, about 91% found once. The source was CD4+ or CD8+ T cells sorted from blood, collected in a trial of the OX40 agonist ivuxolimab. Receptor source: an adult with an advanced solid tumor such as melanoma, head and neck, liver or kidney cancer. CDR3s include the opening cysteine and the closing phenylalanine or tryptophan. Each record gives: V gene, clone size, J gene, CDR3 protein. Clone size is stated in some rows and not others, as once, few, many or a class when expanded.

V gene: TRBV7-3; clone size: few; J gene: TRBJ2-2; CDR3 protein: CASSSSGNTGELFF
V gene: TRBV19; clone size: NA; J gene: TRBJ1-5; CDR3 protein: CASSLLQGASGNQPQHF
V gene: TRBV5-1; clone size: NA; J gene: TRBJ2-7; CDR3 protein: CASSLGDRGGYEQYF
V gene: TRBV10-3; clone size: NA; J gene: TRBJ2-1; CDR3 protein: CASTSGGSYNEQFF
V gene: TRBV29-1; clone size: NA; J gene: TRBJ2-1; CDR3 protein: CSVVGGTGSYNEQFF
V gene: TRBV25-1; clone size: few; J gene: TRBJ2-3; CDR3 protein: CASSEGLAGAITDTQYF
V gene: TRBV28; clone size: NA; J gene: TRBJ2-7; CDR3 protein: CASKGVWAYEQYF
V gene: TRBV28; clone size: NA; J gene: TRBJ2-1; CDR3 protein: CASWPLGLADNEQFF
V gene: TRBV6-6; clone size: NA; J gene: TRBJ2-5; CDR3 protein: CASSSTETQYF
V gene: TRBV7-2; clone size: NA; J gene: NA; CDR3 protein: CASSARTSGSYEQYF
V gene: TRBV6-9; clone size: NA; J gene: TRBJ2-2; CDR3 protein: CASSYSGRTAGELFF
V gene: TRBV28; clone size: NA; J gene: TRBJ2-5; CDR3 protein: CASSLGLGETQYF
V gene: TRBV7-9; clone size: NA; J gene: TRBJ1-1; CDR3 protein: CASSLALGGGMNTEAFF